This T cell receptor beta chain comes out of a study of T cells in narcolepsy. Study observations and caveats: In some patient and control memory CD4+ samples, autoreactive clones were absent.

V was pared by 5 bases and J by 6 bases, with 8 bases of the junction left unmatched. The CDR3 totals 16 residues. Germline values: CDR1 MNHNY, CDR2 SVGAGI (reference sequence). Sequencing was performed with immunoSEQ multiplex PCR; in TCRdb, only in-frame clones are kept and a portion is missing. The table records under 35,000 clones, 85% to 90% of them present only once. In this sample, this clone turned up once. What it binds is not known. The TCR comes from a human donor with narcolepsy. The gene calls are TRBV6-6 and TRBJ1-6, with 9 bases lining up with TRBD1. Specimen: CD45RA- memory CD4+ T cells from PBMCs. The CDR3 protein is CASSRHRGQGNSPLHF. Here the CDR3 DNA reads TGTGCCAGCAGTCGACACAGGGGGCAGGGTAATTCACCCCTCCACTTT.